What follows are 29 T cell receptor beta chains derived from one specimen sequenced in a study of T cell changes during pregnancy in multiple sclerosis. The protocol was immunoSEQ multiplex PCR, while the TCRdb copy is restricted to in-frame clones and leaves out a portion. The top ten hold less than 7.5% of the sample, which has 110,000 or so clones, approximately 93% seen once. This material consisted of peripheral blood, taken before pregnancy. These receptors came from a female donor with multiple sclerosis, enrolled in a pregnancy study.

The V call is TRBV9, the J call TRBJ2-7, with a weak D call TRBD2 (6 bases). Germline V gene data show CDR1 as SGDLS and CDR2 as YYNGEE. V lost 1 base, J lost 4 bases, and 12 bases lay in between. CDR3 length: 14 amino acids. Here the CDR3 reads CASSVYGTPYEQYF. The CDR3 DNA sequence: TGTGCCAGCAGCGTATATGGGACTCCGTACGAGCAGTACTTC.

The chain employs TRBV30 and TRBJ2-2; D is uncertain. The CDR3 spans 14 residues. Germline values: CDR1 GTSNPN, CDR2 SVGIG (reference sequence). Trimming stripped 0 bases from V and 5 bases from J, with 10 bases between. Here the CDR3 reads CAWSVISVTGELFF. CDR3 nucleotide sequence: TGTGCCTGGAGTGTAATTTCGGTTACCGGGGAGCTGTTTTTT.

This clone has a handful of counts. The rearrangement joins TRBV6-1 to TRBJ1-1; TRBD1 matches 7 bases. The CDR3 is made up of 14 amino acids. Germline V lookup: CDR1 MNHNS, CDR2 SASEGT. V lost 6 bases and J lost 6; bases outside the gene matches: 10. CDR3: CASSLTGSRPEAFF. The CDR3 DNA reads TGTGCCAGCAGCTTGACAGGGAGTAGGCCTGAAGCTTTCTTT.

This chain uses TRBV28 with TRBJ2-7; D is possibly TRBD1 (8 bases). Trimming stripped 4 bases from V and 2 bases from J, with 18 bases between. Germline CDR1 and CDR2: MDHEN and SYDVKM. There are 16 residues in the CDR3. CDR3 in DNA: TGTGCCAGCAGTTCGATCCGGACAGGGACTACCTACGAGCAGTACTTC. It yields the protein CASSSIRTGTTYEQYF.

This chain uses TRBV7-8 with TRBJ2-1; D not certain. The germline V and J ends were trimmed by 3 bases and 5 bases, with 5 bases remaining between them. CDR3 length: 12 residues. Germline V gene lookup returns CDR1 SGHVS and CDR2 FQNEAQ. CDR3 DNA sequence: TGTGCCAGCAGCTTTCTAGACAATGAGCAGTTCTTC. Translation: CASSFLDNEQFF.

The CDR3: CAIRRTGDSYEQYF. The CDR3, as DNA: TGTGCCATCAGGCGGACAGGGGACTCCTACGAGCAGTACTTC. The rearrangement uses TRBV10-3 and TRBJ2-7; 9 nucleotides align to TRBD1. CDR3 length: 14 amino acids. Germline assignment: CDR1 ENHRY and CDR2 SYGVKD. V trimming: 6 bases; J trimming: 0 bases; junction bases outside the gene matches: 3.

This clone has a single count. The chain recombines TRBV5-6 with TRBJ1-2; 8 positions match TRBD1. Germline trimming cut 0 bases from V and 7 bases from J; bases unmatched to any gene: 8. CDR1 is SGHDT and CDR2 is YYEEEE in the germline V gene. This CDR3 is 15 amino acids long. The CDR3 is CASSLAFGQGSGYTF. The CDR3, as DNA: TGTGCCAGCAGCTTGGCGTTTGGACAGGGTAGTGGCTACACCTTC. Filled out from reference TRBV5-6 and TRBJ1-2, the complete variable domain reads DAGVTQSPTHLIKTRGQQVTLRCSPKSGHDTVSWYQQALGQGPQFIFQYYEEEERQRGNFPDRFSGHQFPNYSSELNVNALLLGDSALYLCASSLAFGQGSGYTFGSGTRLTVV.

This chain joins TRBV28 and TRBJ1-2; the D gene is possibly TRBD1 (6 bases). The CDR3 spans 17 residues. The V gene's germline CDR1 is MDHEN and CDR2 SYDVKM. Trimming pared 4 bases from V and 4 bases from J, leaving 22 bases between. CDR3: CASSSPRGRGTGYGYTF. The CDR3, as DNA: TGTGCCAGCAGTTCACCCCGAGGCAGGGGAACGGGCTATGGCTACACCTTC.

The V gene is TRBV7-6, the J gene TRBJ2-7, with 8 positions matching TRBD1. Trimming at V came to 5 bases and at J to 2 bases, leaving 5 bases not matched to a gene. Germline lookup yields CDR1 SGHVS and CDR2 FNYEAQ. The CDR3 runs 14 residues. The CDR3 bases are TGTGCCAGCAGCCCCGGGACAGGCCCCTACGAGCAGTACTTC. Encoded protein: CASSPGTGPYEQYF.

The chain links TRBV6-5 to TRBJ1-2; 8 bases align to TRBD1. Germline CDR1 reads MNHEY; CDR2 reads SVGAGI. The CDR3 consists of 14 residues. Germline trimming cut 2 bases from V and 8 bases from J; bases unmatched to any gene: 7. CDR3 protein: CASSYRQGRVGYTF. As DNA, the CDR3 is TGTGCCAGCAGTTACAGACAGGGGCGGGTCGGCTACACCTTC.

This chain links TRBV11-2 with TRBJ2-3; 7 nucleotides match TRBD2. After removal of 2 bases from V and 5 bases from J, the junction contained 10 bases not matched to a gene. The CDR3 is made up of 16 amino acids. The germline V gene has CDR1 SGHAT and CDR2 FQNNGV. The CDR3 protein is CASSLNLAEAGDTQYF. CDR3 in DNA: TGTGCCAGCAGCTTAAATCTAGCGGAGGCTGGAGATACGCAGTATTTT.

V usage is TRBV4-1 and J usage is TRBJ2-3; no reliable D call. The CDR3 covers 18 residues. The V gene lost 2 bases and the J gene lost 0 bases, with 18 bases spanning the gap. Germline V lookup: CDR1 MGHRA, CDR2 YSYEKL. CDR3 region: CASSQLLDGPLSTDTQYF. The CDR3 region has the DNA TGCGCCAGCAGCCAACTGCTCGATGGGCCCCTTAGCACAGATACGCAGTATTTT.

The J gene is TRBJ1-1, the V gene TRBV18; 8 bases are a match to TRBD1. V dropped 3 bases and J dropped 3; count of bases not matched to a gene: 6. CDR1 is KGHSH, CDR2 LQKENI, per germline. The CDR3 extends over 15 amino acids. The DNA for the CDR3 is TGTGCCAGCTCACCCTGGGACAGGATGGACACTGAAGCTTTCTTT. Residues: CASSPWDRMDTEAFF.

The chain recombines TRBV11-2 with TRBJ1-2; D remains ambiguous. Germline V gene sequence: CDR1 SGHAT, CDR2 FQNNGV. Deletions cut 1 base from V and 8 bases from J, with 14 bases between. The CDR3 runs 14 residues. The CDR3, as DNA: TGTGCCAGCAGCTTAGCTCAGACATTTCTGGGCTACACCTTC. Encoded protein: CASSLAQTFLGYTF. The full variable domain, rest sourced from reference TRBV11-2 and TRBJ1-2, is EAGVAQSPRYKIIEKRQSVAFWCNPISGHATLYWYQQILGQGPKLLIQFQNNGVVDDSQLPKDRFSAERLKGVDSTLKIQPAKLEDSAVYLCASSLAQTFLGYTFGSGTRLTVV.

This sequence joins TRBV7-9 and TRBJ2-3; weak D call: TRBD2 (5 bases). CDR3 length: 16 residues. The V end was cut by 5 bases, the J end by 0 bases, with 15 bases between. Per germline, CDR1 SEHNR and CDR2 FQNEAQ (reference sequence). The CDR3 bases are TGTGCCAGCAGCCCGCGCGGGCTTGCTAGCACAGATACGCAGTATTTT. This translates into CASSPRGLASTDTQYF. The full variable domain, rest sourced from reference TRBV7-9 and TRBJ2-3, is DTGVSQNPRHKITKRGQNVTFRCDPISEHNRLYWYRQTLGQGPEFLTYFQNEAQLEKSRLLSDRFSAERPKGSFSTLEIQRTEQGDSAMYLCASSPRGLASTDTQYFGPGTRLTVL.

J is TRBJ2-7 and V is TRBV7-9, with 11 bases lining up with TRBD2. The germline CDR1 and CDR2 sequences are SEHNR and FQNEAQ (reference sequence). V trimming: 4 bases; J trimming: 5 bases; junction bases outside the gene matches: 7. The CDR3 has 15 residues. This chain's CDR3 is CASSSLAGVYHEQYF. The CDR3 DNA reads TGTGCCAGCAGCTCACTAGCGGGAGTCTACCACGAGCAGTACTTC. The whole variable domain, remainder taken from reference TRBV7-9 and TRBJ2-7, is DTGVSQNPRHKITKRGQNVTFRCDPISEHNRLYWYRQTLGQGPEFLTYFQNEAQLEKSRLLSDRFSAERPKGSFSTLEIQRTEQGDSAMYLCASSSLAGVYHEQYFGPGTRLTVT.

The rearrangement uses TRBV4-1 and TRBJ1-2; 12 nucleotides agree with TRBD1. Unmatched junction bases numbered 9, after V lost 0 bases and J lost 4 bases. The CDR3 is 18 amino acids. CDR1 MGHRA and CDR2 YSYEKL come from the germline V gene. The DNA for the CDR3 is TGCGCCAGCAGCCAAGAACAGCCCGGGACAGGGGGCGTCTATGGCTACACCTTC. Protein sequence: CASSQEQPGTGGVYGYTF.

The V and J genes are TRBV7-2 and TRBJ2-7, with 9 bases that match TRBD2. CDR1 SGHTA and CDR2 FQGNSA come from the germline V gene. The CDR3 is made up of 13 amino acids. With V trimmed by 1 base and J by 12 bases, 7 bases remained unmatched. The CDR3 reads CASSLDGTSWGYF. The CDR3 DNA sequence: TGTGCCAGCAGCTTAGATGGGACTAGCTGGGGGTACTTC.

The chain combines TRBV2 with TRBJ2-1; TRBD2 agrees at 8 bases. The germline V gene has CDR1 SNHLY and CDR2 FYNNEI. V trimming: 4 bases; J trimming: 8 bases; junction bases outside the gene matches: 10. CDR3 length: 15 amino acids. The CDR3 sequence is CASSGPAGGKYEQFF. CDR3 nucleotides: TGTGCCAGCAGTGGCCCGGCGGGAGGAAAGTATGAGCAGTTCTTC.

The chain recombines TRBV28 with TRBJ1-4; a possible D gene is TRBD1 (6 bases). The germline V and J ends were trimmed by 6 bases and 3 bases, with 11 bases remaining between them. The CDR3 sequence is 14 residues long. Germline V gene lookup returns CDR1 MDHEN and CDR2 SYDVKM. DNA of the CDR3: TGTGCCAGCAGATCAGGGGTGGCTAATGAAAAACTGTTTTTT. Translating it yields CASRSGVANEKLFF.

This chain links TRBV6-5 with TRBJ1-6; D unclear. V gave up 2 bases and J gave up 3 bases, with 8 bases separating them. CDR1 MNHEY and CDR2 SVGAGI come from the germline V gene. The CDR3 covers 15 residues. DNA of the CDR3: TGTGCCAGCAGTTACGGGCAGAACTATAATTCACCCCTCCACTTT. The encoded protein is CASSYGQNYNSPLHF.

This chain links TRBV2 with TRBJ1-4; the D gene is possibly TRBD1 (6 bases). Looked up from germline, CDR1 is SNHLY and CDR2 is FYNNEI. The CDR3 has 16 residues. The V and J ends lost 0 bases and 3 bases respectively, with 11 bases between them. Here the CDR3 reads CASSEAPDRPNEKLFF. CDR3 in DNA: TGTGCCAGCAGTGAAGCCCCGGACAGACCTAATGAAAAACTGTTTTTT.

Only one count was recorded for this clone. The chain is built from TRBV9 and TRBJ2-3; D perhaps matches TRBD1 (6 bases). V was shortened by 4 bases and J by 0 bases, with 9 bases between the two germline ends. CDR3 length equals 14 residues. CDR1 and CDR2 (germline): SGDLS, YYNGEE. CDR3 protein: CASSPGDSTDTQYF. CDR3 coding DNA: TGTGCCAGCAGCCCAGGGGACAGCACAGATACGCAGTATTTT. The whole variable domain, remainder taken from reference TRBV9 and TRBJ2-3, is DSGVTQTPKHLITATGQRVTLRCSPRSGDLSVYWYQQSLDQGLQFLIQYYNGEERAKGNILERFSAQQFPDLHSELNLSSLELGDSALYFCASSPGDSTDTQYFGPGTRLTVL.

The chain combines TRBV5-1 with TRBJ1-1, with unresolved D. V was clipped by 4 bases and J by 1 base, with 17 bases between them. The CDR3 length is 16 residues. Germline V gives CDR1 SGHRS, CDR2 YFSETQ. The CDR3: CASSGREGVGNTEAFF. In nucleotides, the CDR3 is TGCGCCAGCAGCGGCCGTGAGGGTGTGGGGAACACTGAAGCTTTCTTT.

The chain recombines TRBV6-6 with TRBJ1-6; D gene unclear. V was trimmed by 8 bases and J by 9 bases, leaving 17 bases between them. Germline V gene data show CDR1 as MNHNY and CDR2 as SVGAGI (reference sequence). This CDR3 comprises 14 residues. The CDR3 DNA sequence: TGTGCCAGCTCTCTTTCTGCTTACAGTTCACCCCTCCACTTT. Translating gives CASSLSAYSSPLHF.

The chain carries TRBV5-1 and TRBJ2-1, with D tentatively TRBD2 (6 bases). V lost 0 bases, J lost 8 bases, and 18 bases lay in between. Germline values: CDR1 SGHRS, CDR2 YFSETQ. The CDR3 contains 16 residues. The CDR3 loop reads CASSLGVAVGEDEQFF. CDR3 DNA sequence: TGCGCCAGCAGCTTGGGAGTAGCAGTGGGGGAGGATGAGCAGTTCTTC.

The chain joins TRBV19 to TRBJ2-5; possibly TRBD1 for D (6 bases). The CDR3 is 14 amino acids. Trimming cost V 3 bases and J 5 bases, with 13 bases left between them. Germline V CDR1 and CDR2: LNHDA, SQIVND (reference sequence). This chain's CDR3 is CASSIGNQGETQYF. The CDR3 nucleotides read TGTGCCAGTAGTATCGGGAACCAGGGGGAGACCCAGTACTTC. Combining the CDR3 with reference TRBV19 and TRBJ2-5 gives the whole variable domain DGGITQSPKYLFRKEGQNVTLSCEQNLNHDAMYWYRQDPGQGLRLIYYSQIVNDFQKGDIAEGYSVSREKKESFPLTVTSAQKNPTAFYLCASSIGNQGETQYFGPGTRLLVL.

The chain has TRBV6-5 and TRBJ1-2, with 10 bases that match TRBD1. V lost 7 bases to trimming and J lost 1 base; unmatched junction nucleotides: 6. Per germline, CDR1 MNHEY and CDR2 SVGAGI. The CDR3 is 15 amino acids. CDR3: CASNQGTGVNYGYTF. CDR3 bases: TGTGCCAGCAATCAAGGGACAGGGGTTAACTATGGCTACACCTTC.

J is TRBJ2-7 and V is TRBV7-6; 9 bases agree with TRBD1. CDR1 and CDR2 (germline): SGHVS, FNYEAQ. V trimming: 5 bases; J trimming: 6 bases; junction bases outside the gene matches: 11. There are 15 residues in the CDR3. The CDR3 nucleotides are TGTGCCAGCAGCAACTCGGGACAGGGAATCTTCGAGCAGTACTTC. Protein: CASSNSGQGIFEQYF.